This T cell receptor beta chain appears in the sequencing data of a study of T cell repertoires in cytomegalovirus infection. Overall study context: Recently identified HLA-C-restricted CMV epitopes were among the peptides used. Indications of both CMV infection and matching HLA type were provided by public TCR beta signatures.

Study conclusions and caveats: Carriers of CMV plus the relevant HLA were identified by cumulative public TCR beta family frequency. It was HLA-C-restricted CMV-specific TCR beta clonotypes that dominated the response ex vivo.

Regarding this clonotype: No antigen is known for it.

In germline, CDR1 is MDHEN, CDR2 SYDVKM. CDR3 length: 19 residues. V was pared by 5 bases and J by 0 bases, with 23 bases between. One entry per CDR3 protein, called by TCRdb with MiXCR from the reads. The sample holds 900,000 to 950,000 distinct CDR3 sequences, about 33% seen once. Sequences were derived from cultured CD8+ T cells from PBMCs, sampled from culture after CMV antigen stimulation. The source is a human donor in good health (CMV status not recorded). Some clones in this sample may be carry-over from other donors' samples. The chain carries TRBV28 and TRBJ2-4; D ambiguous. The CDR3 DNA follows: TGTGCCAGCAGTCCCTCACCCGACACGGTCGGCCCAGCCAAAAACATTCAGTACTTC. Protein sequence: CASSPSPDTVGPAKNIQYF.